This T cell receptor (beta chain) came from a study of T cell responses to AZD1222 COVID-19 vaccine. Study-wide findings and caveats: Donor demographics were predominantly white British with a female majority; clonal diversity may be underestimated. Per reports, nearly half of all spike-specific TCRs target regions that are unmutated in variants.

Using immunoSEQ multiplex PCR, the repertoire was profiled, and TCRdb retains in-frame clones only, with some absent. The profile covers 99,000 or so clones, with roughly 86% appearing a single time and 3% to 3.5% taken by the ten largest. The CDR3 has 15 amino acids. Trimming shortened V by 0 bases and J by 9 bases, and 16 bases separated the two germline ends. CDR1 is SGHRS and CDR2 is YFSETQ in the germline V gene. Of note for this clone: The antigen is not known.

The rearrangement links TRBV5-1 to TRBJ1-5, with TRBD1 as a possible D gene (5 bases). The receptor was derived from an adult who received the MenACWY meningococcal vaccine as a control. Sequencing used peripheral blood, obtained 28 days after the second dose of the MenACWY control vaccine. The CDR3 protein is CASSLAGQDDRPQHF. The CDR3 DNA sequence: TGCGCCAGCAGCTTGGCCGGACAAGACGATCGGCCCCAGCATTTT.